The 9 T cell receptor beta chains listed next were all sequenced from one sample in a study of T-cell reconstitution after alpha-beta-depleted transplantation in children. Points from the study as a whole: Hyperexpanded clones declined; after one year, newly produced T cells mostly supplied diversity.

Unique molecular identifiers were incorporated when the TCRbeta library was constructed. In TCRdb, the PCR reads were re-called with MiXCR into one record per CDR3 protein. The repertoire consists of about 300,000 distinct CDR3 sequences, with nearly 8% occurring once and the leading ten covering approximately 8.6%. These receptors have no known antigen. This specimen was peripheral blood, taken 360 days after TCRalphabeta/CD19-depleted stem cell transplant. The receptors were gathered from a female patient aged 2-10 years who had a stem cell transplant for Fanconi anemia, so the T cells may come from the graft donor.

Ten or more counts support this clonotype. This chain uses TRBV7-2 with TRBJ2-7, with D possibly being TRBD2 (5 bases). The germline gives CDR1 SGHTA, CDR2 FQGNSA. The V end lost 3 bases, the J end lost 2 bases, and 11 bases lay between the germline ends. The CDR3 extends over 14 amino acids. The CDR3: CASSFDPGAYEQYV. The CDR3 region has the DNA TGTGCCAGCAGCTTCGACCCCGGGGCCTACGAGCAGTACGTC.

There are a few counts of this clonotype. CDR3 bases: TGCGCCAGCAGTGGGGGGACAGGGGAAGGTACTTACGAGCAGTACTTC. This gives the protein CASSGGTGEGTYEQYF. The rearrangement links TRBV10-2 to TRBJ2-7, with 10 bases identical to TRBD1. V shed 4 bases and J 4 bases; nucleotides not matched to a gene: 10. Germline V gene lookup returns CDR1 WSHSY and CDR2 SAAADI. The CDR3 spans 16 residues.

This clonotype has at least ten counts. The chain has TRBV6-5 and TRBJ2-2; the D is unclear. Germline values: CDR1 MNHEY, CDR2 SVGAGI. This CDR3 spans 14 amino acids. V shed 4 bases and J shed 2 bases, with 8 bases lying between them. This chain's CDR3 is CASSSKGNTGELFF. CDR3 nucleotides: TGTGCCAGCAGTTCGAAGGGAAACACCGGGGAGCTGTTTTTT.

Many counts were recorded for this clonotype. One end of the junction does not line up with germline, which may come from a read error. The chain carries TRBV10-3 and TRBJ1-2; D not resolved. The germline gives CDR1 ENHRY, CDR2 SYGVKD. This CDR3 region has 15 residues. CDR3: CAISKSGERSYGYTF. CDR3 sequence (DNA): TGTGCCATCAGTAAGTCCGGGGAAAGGAGCTATGGCTACACCTTC.

This clonotype was observed at least ten times. The chain joins TRBV15 to TRBJ2-3; 9 nucleotides agree with TRBD2. The CDR3 spans 17 residues. Germline V gene data show CDR1 as LNHNV and CDR2 as YYDKDF (reference sequence). Trimming removed 0 bases from V and 2 bases from J; junction bases left unmatched: 6. The CDR3 spells CATSRDRLAGLTDTQYF. The CDR3 DNA sequence: TGTGCCACCAGCAGAGATCGGCTAGCGGGACTCACAGATACGCAGTATTTT.

The sample holds a few counts of this clonotype. This chain links TRBV5-1 with TRBJ1-2; no clear D gene. V was shortened by 0 bases and J by 3 bases, with 9 bases between the two germline ends. The CDR3 is 14 amino acids. Germline lookup yields CDR1 SGHRS and CDR2 YFSETQ. CDR3 residues: CASSLGRADYGYTF. The CDR3 DNA is TGCGCCAGCAGCTTGGGGCGTGCAGACTATGGCTACACCTTC.

This rearrangement joins TRBV11-3 to TRBJ2-7; TRBD1 or TRBD2 may be the D gene (8 bases each). The germline V and J ends were trimmed by 2 bases and 2 bases, with 31 bases remaining between them. The V gene's germline CDR1 is SGHNT and CDR2 YENEEA. The CDR3 is made up of 21 amino acids. This CDR3 is CASSLPRTGTYLAGETYEQYF. The CDR3 coding sequence is TGTGCCAGCAGCTTACCCCGGACAGGGACTTATCTAGCGGGTGAGACCTACGAGCAGTACTTC.

This clonotype showed up just a few times. The rearrangement uses TRBV28 and TRBJ1-2; weak D call: TRBD1 (5 bases). The ends were cut back, 6 bases at V and 3 bases at J, with 11 bases in the middle. Germline V gene sequence: CDR1 MDHEN, CDR2 SYDVKM. The CDR3 covers 13 residues. The CDR3 protein is CASRATVYYGYTF. In nucleotides, the CDR3 is TGTGCCAGCAGGGCGACAGTCTACTATGGCTACACCTTC.

This clonotype has a count of ten or more. The gene calls are TRBV20-1 and TRBJ2-1; maybe TRBD2 (7 bases). The CDR3 has 14 residues. Deletions cut 6 bases from V and 7 bases from J, with 19 bases between. Germline loops: CDR1 DFQATT, CDR2 SNEGSKA (reference sequence). The CDR3 DNA reads as TGCAGTGCCCGAATGGCGGGGGCCTCTAATGAGCAGTTCTTC. Translating gives CSARMAGASNEQFF.